Listed below are T cell receptor beta chains from one sample, sequenced in a study of cytomegalovirus exposure and HLA in healthy donors. Here immunoSEQ multiplex PCR was the method, and the copy in TCRdb shows in-frame clones only, minus some. The table records about 220,000 clones, less than 85% of them present only once. Sequenced: PBMCs. The receptors come from a man between 18 and 35 years old in good health and CMV-seronegative. Both conserved end residues are trimmed from each CDR3.

j_gene: TRBJ1-2; v_gene: TRBV10-2; CDR3aa: AIPSPGGYGYT
j_gene: TRBJ1-1; v_gene: TRBV29-1; CDR3aa: SVEDLDRRPMNTEAF
j_gene: TRBJ2-1; v_gene: TRBV5-1; CDR3aa: ASSFGDRDSNEQF
j_gene: TRBJ2-1; v_gene: TRBV29-1; CDR3aa: SVRGSGRDSYNEQF
j_gene: TRBJ1-2; v_gene: TRBV19; CDR3aa: ASSFNRGYGYT
j_gene: TRBJ2-7; v_gene: TRBV15; CDR3aa: ATSRVVTGAYEQY
j_gene: TRBJ1-1; v_gene: TRBV28; CDR3aa: ASRHLGQALNTEAF
j_gene: TRBJ2-7; v_gene: TRBV5-1; CDR3aa: ASSPLAGASYEQY
j_gene: TRBJ1-1; v_gene: TRBV28; CDR3aa: ASRNRAYRAKDTEAF
j_gene: TRBJ2-7; v_gene: TRBV28; CDR3aa: ASSYYPRDRGPYEQY
j_gene: TRBJ2-7; v_gene: TRBV7-9; CDR3aa: ASSSRLFPYEQY
j_gene: TRBJ2-7; v_gene: TRBV30; CDR3aa: AWSPRGGSLEAQY
j_gene: TRBJ2-1; v_gene: TRBV6-5; CDR3aa: ASSSDYGEQF
j_gene: TRBJ2-1; v_gene: TRBV19; CDR3aa: ASSTKGQGGYNEQF
j_gene: TRBJ2-1; v_gene: TRBV28; CDR3aa: ASSRRSGRDNEQF
j_gene: TRBJ2-6; v_gene: TRBV2; CDR3aa: ASGTGLVSSGANVLA
j_gene: TRBJ1-2; v_gene: TRBV6-5; CDR3aa: ASSSHKRTGIYGYT
j_gene: TRBJ1-2; v_gene: TRBV29-1; CDR3aa: SVEDRTGEYGYT
j_gene: TRBJ2-2; v_gene: TRBV7-3; CDR3aa: ASSLAGGGPGELF
j_gene: TRBJ1-2; v_gene: TRBV28; CDR3aa: ASSLTGRGEGYT
j_gene: TRBJ1-2; v_gene: TRBV28; CDR3aa: ASSLTGPYGYT
j_gene: TRBJ2-7; v_gene: TRBV28; CDR3aa: ASSTGYEQY
j_gene: TRBJ2-7; v_gene: TRBV6-5; CDR3aa: ASSYGDRSGYEQY
j_gene: TRBJ1-1; v_gene: TRBV19; CDR3aa: ASSISGSAEAF
j_gene: TRBJ2-6; v_gene: TRBV11-3; CDR3aa: ASSLQGTGANVLT
j_gene: TRBJ2-7; v_gene: TRBV7-9; CDR3aa: ASSLGVSGIERGEYEQY
j_gene: TRBJ2-6; v_gene: TRBV5-6; CDR3aa: ASSEDRANVLT
j_gene: TRBJ2-3; v_gene: TRBV2; CDR3aa: ASSERWGLAGETTDTQY
j_gene: TRBJ2-7; v_gene: TRBV6-5; CDR3aa: AAGVSYEQY
j_gene: TRBJ2-1; v_gene: TRBV9; CDR3aa: ASSVGPRGVGGDEQF
j_gene: TRBJ2-1; v_gene: TRBV6-4; CDR3aa: ASSDRQGNNNEQF
j_gene: TRBJ2-1; v_gene: TRBV5-7; CDR3aa: ASSSLPISGRPNNEQF
j_gene: TRBJ2-2; v_gene: TRBV25-1; CDR3aa: ASSEWEGTGDTGELF
j_gene: TRBJ1-2; v_gene: TRBV4-1; CDR3aa: ASSQAIRARPNYGYT
j_gene: TRBJ2-5; v_gene: TRBV25-1; CDR3aa: ASRISPQETQY
j_gene: TRBJ1-2; v_gene: TRBV2; CDR3aa: ASSDRDRAGYT
j_gene: TRBJ2-7; v_gene: TRBV14; CDR3aa: ASSQDRLDYEQY
j_gene: TRBJ1-5; v_gene: TRBV19; CDR3aa: ASGGRSNQPQH
j_gene: TRBJ1-6; v_gene: TRBV7-9; CDR3aa: ASSSQGAAYSPLH
j_gene: TRBJ1-3; v_gene: TRBV29-1; CDR3aa: IRAGASGNTIY
j_gene: TRBJ2-7; v_gene: TRBV5-5; CDR3aa: ASSPKTSPTYEQY
j_gene: TRBJ2-1; v_gene: TRBV27; CDR3aa: ASSPPPLVPHNEQF
j_gene: TRBJ1-4; v_gene: TRBV9; CDR3aa: ASTRAGGNEKLF